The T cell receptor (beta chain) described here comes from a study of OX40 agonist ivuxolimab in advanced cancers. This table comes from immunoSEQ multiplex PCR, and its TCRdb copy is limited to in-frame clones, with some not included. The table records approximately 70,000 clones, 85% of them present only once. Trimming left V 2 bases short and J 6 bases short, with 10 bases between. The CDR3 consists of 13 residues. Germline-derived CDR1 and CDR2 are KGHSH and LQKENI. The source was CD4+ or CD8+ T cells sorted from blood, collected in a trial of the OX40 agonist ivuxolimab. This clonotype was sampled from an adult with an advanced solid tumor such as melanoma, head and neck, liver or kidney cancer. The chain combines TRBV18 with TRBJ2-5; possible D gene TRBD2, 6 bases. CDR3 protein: CASSPGRDQTQYF. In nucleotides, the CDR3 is TGTGCCAGCTCACCAGGGCGGGACCAGACCCAGTACTTC. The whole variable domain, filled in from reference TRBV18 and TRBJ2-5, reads NAGVMQNPRHLVRRRGQEARLRCSPMKGHSHVYWYRQLPEEGLKFMVYLQKENIIDESGMPKERFSAEFPKEGPSILRIQQVVRGDSAAYFCASSPGRDQTQYFGPGTRLLVL.